These 25 T cell receptor beta chains originate from one sample sequenced in a study of CD8+ T cells in alopecia areata. RNA extraction was followed by reverse transcription into cDNA, which acted as the sequencing template. This table comes from immunoSEQ multiplex PCR, and its TCRdb copy is limited to in-frame clones, with some not included. The sample holds under 250,000 clones; around 62% are singletons and the top ten take roughly 0.47%. The specimen was CD4+ T cells sorted from blood, collected at week 0. Source of these receptors: a human donor with alopecia areata.

This clone was recorded once. The CDR3 nucleotides are TGTGCCACCAGCAGAGGGGGACAGGGGAACGAGCAGTACTTC. Translated: CATSRGGQGNEQYF. The chain links TRBV15 to TRBJ2-7; 10 bases align to TRBD1. V trimming: 1 base; J trimming: 5 bases; junction bases outside the gene matches: 2. The CDR3 sequence is 14 residues long. Germline V CDR1 and CDR2: LNHNV, YYDKDF (reference sequence).

J is TRBJ1-1 and V is TRBV29-1, with 7 bases matching TRBD1. From germline, CDR1 is SQVTM and CDR2 ANQGSEA. This CDR3 is built from 14 residues. CDR3 region: CSAPREGALAEAFF. The CDR3 DNA follows: TGCAGTGCCCCCCGGGAGGGGGCCCTCGCTGAAGCTTTCTTT.

The chain couples TRBV7-9 to TRBJ1-2; TRBD1 might be the D (5 bases). Germline V lookup: CDR1 SEHNR, CDR2 FQNEAQ (reference sequence). The germline V and J ends were trimmed by 3 bases and 0 bases, with 11 bases remaining between them. The CDR3 runs 15 residues. CDR3 sequence (DNA): TGTGCCAGCAGCTTCGGCGGGGGGGCTAACTATGGCTACACCTTC. Amino acids: CASSFGGGANYGYTF.

The chain employs TRBV5-1 and TRBJ1-1, with 10 positions matching TRBD1. Looked up from germline, CDR1 is SGHRS and CDR2 is YFSETQ. The ends lost 4 bases at V and 3 bases at J; junction bases unmatched: 3. The CDR3 has 14 amino acids. This chain's CDR3 is CASSTGTGDTEAFF. CDR3 in DNA: TGCGCCAGCAGCACAGGGACAGGGGACACTGAAGCTTTCTTT.

The chain's CDR3 is CSVGRGQGSYNEQFF. The CDR3 bases are TGCAGCGTGGGTAGGGGCCAGGGGTCCTACAATGAGCAGTTCTTC. The chain links TRBV29-1 to TRBJ2-1; maybe TRBD1 (6 bases). V shed 6 bases and J shed 1 base, with 16 bases lying between them. Germline V gene lookup returns CDR1 SQVTM and CDR2 ANQGSEA. The CDR3 runs to 15 residues.

This clone appeared a few times. The chain has TRBV5-1 and TRBJ1-1; no reliable D call. Germline-derived CDR1 and CDR2 are SGHRS and YFSETQ. Trimming stripped 2 bases from V and 3 bases from J, with 8 bases between. The CDR3 is 13 residues long. The CDR3 DNA reads TGCGCCAGCAGCTTTGAACCCTACACTGAAGCTTTCTTT. It is translated as CASSFEPYTEAFF. The full variable domain, completed using reference TRBV5-1 and TRBJ1-1, is KAGVTQTPRYLIKTRGQQVTLSCSPISGHRSVSWYQQTPGQGLQFLFEYFSETQRNKGNFPGRFSGRQFSNSRSEMNVSTLELGDSALYLCASSFEPYTEAFFGQGTRLTVV.

V is TRBV30 and J is TRBJ1-2; no definite D call. V was clipped by 7 bases and J by 7 bases, with 16 bases between them. From germline, CDR1 is GTSNPN and CDR2 SVGIG (reference sequence). The length of the CDR3 is 12 residues. The CDR3 bases are TGTGCCTCCGCAACCATTTCGCCTGGCTACACCTTC. This sequence encodes CASATISPGYTF. Using reference TRBV30 and TRBJ1-2 for the parts outside the CDR3, the full variable domain is SQTIHQWPATLVQPVGSPLSLECTVEGTSNPNLYWYRQAAGRGLQLLFYSVGIGQISSEVPQNLSASRPQDRQFILSSKKLLLSDSGFYLCASATISPGYTFGSGTRLTVV.

This clone came up many times. V and J are TRBV7-8 and TRBJ2-5; TRBD2 is a possible D gene (6 bases). From germline, CDR1 is SGHVS and CDR2 FQNEAQ. The CDR3 extends over 16 amino acids. The V end lost 3 bases, the J end lost 0 bases, and 14 bases lay between the germline ends. Here the CDR3 reads CASSFGFRDYQETQYF. CDR3 nucleotide sequence: TGTGCCAGCAGCTTTGGCTTCCGGGACTACCAAGAGACCCAGTACTTC.

This clone was counted once. The chain combines TRBV6-5 with TRBJ2-7; 9 bases are a match to TRBD1. V gave up 8 bases and J gave up 2 bases; unmatched junction bases: 10. The germline V gene has CDR1 MNHEY and CDR2 SVGAGI. This CDR3 has 15 amino acids. The DNA for the CDR3 is TGTGCCAGCTCCAGGGGACAGGGTAAAACCTACGAGCAGTACTTC. This sequence encodes CASSRGQGKTYEQYF.

This clone was observed once. The CDR3 loop is CASSESGRGFRAFF. The DNA of the CDR3 is TGCGCCAGCAGTGAGTCCGGCAGGGGGTTTAGAGCTTTCTTT. This sequence joins TRBV10-1 and TRBJ1-1; 7 positions agree with TRBD1. Germline CDR1 WNHNN, CDR2 SYGVQD (reference sequence). Trimming took 0 bases from V and 10 from J; bases not matched to a gene: 8. The CDR3 length is 14 residues.

The gene calls are TRBV6-5 and TRBJ1-1; D may be TRBD1 (5 bases). Germline values: CDR1 MNHEY, CDR2 SVGAGI. Trimming removed 6 bases from V and 4 bases from J, with 15 bases in between. The CDR3 length is 14 residues. For the CDR3, the DNA is TGTGCCAGCAGCCGGTCTCTTGGGGGCACTGAAGCTTTCTTT. Protein: CASSRSLGGTEAFF.

This clone was seen a few times. This rearrangement joins TRBV18 to TRBJ2-3; D uncertain. This CDR3 region has 14 residues. V lost 3 bases, J lost 0 bases, and 7 bases lay in between. From germline, CDR1 is KGHSH and CDR2 LQKENI. The CDR3, as DNA: TGTGCCAGCTCACCCGGCAGGAGCACAGATACGCAGTATTTT. It translates to CASSPGRSTDTQYF.

The rearrangement uses TRBV13 and TRBJ2-1; 8 bases align to TRBD2. CDR1 is PRHDT and CDR2 is FYEKMQ in the germline V gene (reference sequence). This CDR3 has 17 residues. The V segment lost 1 base and the J segment 0 bases; nucleotides outside the gene matches: 5. CDR3 coding DNA: TGTGCCAGCAGCTTAGTGGGTAGCGGGGACTCCTACAATGAGCAGTTCTTC. It codes for CASSLVGSGDSYNEQFF. The full variable domain, rest sourced from reference TRBV13 and TRBJ2-1, is AAGVIQSPRHLIKEKRETATLKCYPIPRHDTVYWYQQGPGQDPQFLISFYEKMQSDKGSIPDRFSAQQFSDYHSELNMSSLELGDSALYFCASSLVGSGDSYNEQFFGPGTRLTVL.

This rearrangement joins TRBV25-1 to TRBJ1-1; D is unresolved. V was shortened by 1 base and J by 9 bases, with 12 bases between the two germline ends. Germline V gene data show CDR1 as MGHDK and CDR2 as SYGVNS. The length of the CDR3 is 13 residues. Written as DNA, the CDR3 is TGTGCCAGCAGTGAATTGGGCCATTATCAAGCTTTCTTT. The encoded protein is CASSELGHYQAFF. The full variable domain, its missing parts supplied by reference TRBV25-1 and TRBJ1-1, is EADIYQTPRYLVIGTGKKITLECSQTMGHDKMYWYQQDPGMELHLIHYSYGVNSTEKGDLSSESTVSRIRTEHFPLTLESARPSHTSQYLCASSELGHYQAFFGQGTRLTVV.

This chain connects TRBV30 to TRBJ2-6, with D perhaps matching TRBD1 (6 bases). The CDR3 extends over 17 amino acids. V lost 3 bases, J lost 2 bases, and 17 bases lay in between. Germline V gene data show CDR1 as GTSNPN and CDR2 as SVGIG (reference sequence). The CDR3 sequence is CAWRRPAGTPGANVLTF. In DNA form, the CDR3 reads TGTGCCTGGAGGAGACCGGCAGGGACACCTGGGGCCAACGTCCTGACTTTC.

The V call is TRBV6-1, the J call TRBJ1-2; tentative D call: TRBD1 (6 bases). With 5 bases removed from V and 3 bases from J, the gap between germline ends came to 16 bases. CDR3 size: 15 residues. The germline V gene has CDR1 MNHNS and CDR2 SASEGT. CDR3 in amino acids: CASSPIRTAHYGYTF. The CDR3 DNA reads as TGTGCCAGCAGTCCCATCCGGACAGCCCACTATGGCTACACCTTC.

The CDR3 sequence: CATSAGDRVAETQYF. In nucleotides, the CDR3 is TGTGCCACCTCCGCGGGGGACAGGGTCGCGGAGACCCAGTACTTC. The V and J genes are TRBV10-3 and TRBJ2-5; TRBD1 matches at 9 bases. The CDR3 spans 15 residues. Germline assignment: CDR1 ENHRY and CDR2 SYGVKD. Germline trimming cut 10 bases from V and 5 bases from J; bases unmatched to any gene: 14.

The V call is TRBV10-2, the J call TRBJ2-7; 9 bases fit TRBD2. V was pared by 3 bases and J by 3 bases, with 0 bases of the junction left unmatched. CDR1 is WSHSY and CDR2 is SAAADI in the germline V gene. The CDR3 is made up of 13 amino acids. CDR3: CASSELAGYEQYF. DNA for the CDR3: TGCGCCAGCAGTGAACTAGCGGGCTACGAGCAGTACTTC.

The CDR3 nucleotides read TGTGCCATCAGTGGGGACAGGGAATACAATGAGCAGTTCTTC. Translation gives CAISGDREYNEQFF. The chain couples TRBV10-3 to TRBJ2-1, with TRBD1 identical over 9 bases. V trimming: 4 bases; J trimming: 4 bases; junction bases outside the gene matches: 2. Germline V lookup: CDR1 ENHRY, CDR2 SYGVKD. This CDR3 has 14 amino acids.

This chain uses TRBV30 with TRBJ2-5, with TRBD2 matching over 15 bases. V shed 5 bases, J shed 7 bases, and the junction held 2 bases outside the gene matches. The CDR3 consists of 13 residues. Per the germline V gene, CDR1 is GTSNPN and CDR2 is SVGIG (reference sequence). DNA for the CDR3: TGTGCCTGGGGACTAGCGGGAGGGGGGACCCAGTACTTC. It translates to CAWGLAGGGTQYF.

This chain connects TRBV5-1 to TRBJ2-1; 10 nucleotides line up with TRBD2. The length of the CDR3 is 15 residues. The J segment lost 4 bases and the V segment lost 1 base, leaving 2 bases of the junction unmatched. Germline loops: CDR1 SGHRS, CDR2 YFSETQ. CDR3 coding DNA: TGCGCCAGCAGCTTGACTAGCGGGGCTTACAATGAGCAGTTCTTC. Translation: CASSLTSGAYNEQFF.

This sequence joins TRBV27 and TRBJ1-1, with D hard to call. CDR3 length equals 16 residues. V was pared by 6 bases and J by 1 base, with 18 bases between. The germline gives CDR1 MNHEY, CDR2 SMNVEV (reference sequence). DNA of the CDR3: TGTGCCAGCAGCCCCTCCCAGAGGAGGACGAACACTGAAGCTTTCTTT. It specifies CASSPSQRRTNTEAFF.

This clone was counted many times. The chain has TRBV5-1 and TRBJ2-7; no definite D call. V lost 0 bases, J lost 0 bases, and 7 bases lay in between. Germline lookup yields CDR1 SGHRS and CDR2 YFSETQ. The CDR3 length is 14 residues. CDR3 coding DNA: TGCGCCAGCAGCTTGGAGGCCGGCTCCTACGAGCAGTACTTC. This sequence encodes CASSLEAGSYEQYF.

This clone has a handful of counts. DNA for the CDR3: TGTGCCAGCAGCCGCCGGGCTAGCGCCAACTCCTACAATGAGCAGTTCTTC. This translates into CASSRRASANSYNEQFF. V is TRBV7-2 and J is TRBJ2-1; perhaps TRBD2 as D (6 bases). This CDR3 has 17 amino acids. Trimming removed 5 bases from V and 0 bases from J, with 17 bases in between. The germline V gene has CDR1 SGHTA and CDR2 FQGNSA.

Only a few counts were recorded for this clone. V is TRBV2 and J is TRBJ1-4; D perhaps matches TRBD1 (6 bases). This CDR3 contains 12 residues. V gave up 10 bases and J gave up 5 bases, with 11 bases separating them. Germline values: CDR1 SNHLY, CDR2 FYNNEI. CDR3 in amino acids: CATKRGNEKLFF. The CDR3 nucleotides read TGTGCCACCAAAAGGGGGAATGAAAAACTGTTTTTT.